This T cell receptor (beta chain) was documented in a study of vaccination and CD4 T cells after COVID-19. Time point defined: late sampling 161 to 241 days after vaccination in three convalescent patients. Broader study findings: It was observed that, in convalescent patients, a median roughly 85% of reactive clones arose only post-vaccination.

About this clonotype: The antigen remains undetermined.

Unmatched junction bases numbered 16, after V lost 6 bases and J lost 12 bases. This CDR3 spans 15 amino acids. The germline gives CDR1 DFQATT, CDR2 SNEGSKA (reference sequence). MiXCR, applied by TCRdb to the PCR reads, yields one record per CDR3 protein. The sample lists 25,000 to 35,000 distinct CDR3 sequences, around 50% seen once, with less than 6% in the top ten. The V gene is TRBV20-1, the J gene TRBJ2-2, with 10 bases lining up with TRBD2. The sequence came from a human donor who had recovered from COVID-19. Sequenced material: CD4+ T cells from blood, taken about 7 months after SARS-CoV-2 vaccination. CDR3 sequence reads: CSARELAGNSGKLFF. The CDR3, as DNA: TGCAGTGCCAGGGAACTAGCGGGAAATAGTGGAAAGCTGTTTTTT.